The T cell receptor beta chain described here comes from a study of CD8+CD57+ T cells in acquired aplastic anemia. The V gene's germline CDR1 is SGHTA and CDR2 FQGTGA. Trimming took off 2 bases at V and 14 bases at J, with 24 bases between the two ends. The CDR3 spans 16 residues. This clonotype was seen once. The template used for profiling TCR beta VDJ and CDR3 was genomic DNA. TCRdb called the reads again in MiXCR, with one record for every CDR3 protein. In the table there are some 410,000 distinct CDR3 sequences, about two thirds of which are singletons. This rearrangement joins TRBV7-3 to TRBJ1-4; D perhaps matches TRBD1 (5 bases). The clonotype was recovered from a human donor in good health, serving as a control. Sequencing was carried out using sorted CD4+, CD8+, or CD8+CD57+ T cells (not recorded which) from PBMCs. The chain's CDR3 is CASSLQGDQETQYLFF. The CDR3 DNA reads TGTGCCAGCAGCTTACAAGGGGATCAGGAGACCCAGTACCTGTTTTTT.